This TCR beta chain was documented in a study of CD4 and CD8 cells across lung adenocarcinoma regions. Localized lung adenocarcinoma, a non-small cell lung cancer, affected the donors. TCRdb analysed the PCR reads with MiXCR anew, one entry per CDR3 protein. The sample records approximately 20,000 distinct CDR3 sequences, 46% being singletons. This CDR3 is 16 amino acids long. The J segment lost 0 bases and the V segment lost 8 bases, leaving 11 bases of the junction unmatched. Per the germline V gene, CDR1 is WNHNN and CDR2 is SYGVQD (reference sequence). The sample consisted of CD4+ T cells from the margin of a lung tumor. The receptor was derived from a male donor with lung adenocarcinoma. The CD4 and CD8 labels of this study may be unreliable. The chain combines TRBV10-1 with TRBJ2-5, with 8 bases matching TRBD2. Here the CDR3 reads CASGGRGGRDQETQYF. DNA of the CDR3: TGCGCCAGCGGGGGACGGGGGGGCCGGGACCAAGAGACCCAGTACTTC.